This T cell receptor beta chain is from a study of cytotoxic CD8 clonotypes in ibrutinib-treated CLL. Findings of the study overall: Baseline levels were approached again at progression, after clonality had risen at ibrutinib response. Under therapy, public clonotypes either contracted or stayed stable, and they were uncommon. Researchers report that baseline clonality outpaced age-matched healthy donors and tracked circulating CD8+ T-cell counts.

V was pared by 3 bases and J by 7 bases, with 8 bases of the junction left unmatched. CDR3 length: 16 residues. The germline V gene encodes CDR1 SQVTM and CDR2 ANQGSEA. A word on this clone: Its antigen remains unidentified.

Profiling relied on immunoSEQ multiplex PCR, and the TCRdb table lists in-frame clones only, not all of them. Of about 330,000 clones listed, 67% are singletons. Genomic DNA in a quantity of about 2 micrograms was derived from cryopreserved PBMCs for TCR beta libraries. The specimen was PBMCs, collected after 36 months of ibrutinib treatment. The V call is TRBV29-1, the J call TRBJ2-1, with 14 bases aligning to TRBD2. This receptor was obtained from a human donor with chronic lymphocytic leukemia. The CDR3 bases are TGCAGCGTTGATGGGTGGACTAGCGGGAGGCAGAATGAGCAGTTCTTC. Encoded protein: CSVDGWTSGRQNEQFF.